The 14 T cell receptor beta chains below were found in one sample sequenced in a study of early T cells in non-severe SARS-CoV-2 infection. TCRdb processed the 5' RACE reads anew with MiXCR; each CDR3 protein has one entry. The table lists about 33,000 distinct CDR3 sequences, about 4.7% of them singletons. Sequences were obtained from whole blood. These receptors came from an adult who was a healthcare worker with PCR-confirmed SARS-CoV-2 infection or an uninfected control (not recorded which).

This clonotype occurred many times. J is TRBJ2-1 and V is TRBV11-2; 10 nucleotides match TRBD2. This CDR3 region has 12 residues. Germline trimming cut 5 bases from V and 12 bases from J; bases unmatched to any gene: 4. From germline, CDR1 is SGHAT and CDR2 FQNNGV. The CDR3 region is CASSIIAGGQFF. CDR3 in DNA: TGTGCCAGCAGCATAATAGCGGGGGGGCAGTTCTTC.

This clonotype was seen many times. This chain joins TRBV4-2 and TRBJ1-2, with D uncertain. The CDR3 extends over 14 amino acids. Germline CDR1 reads LGHNA; CDR2 reads YNFKEQ. V lost 0 bases, J lost 8 bases, and 13 bases lay in between. The CDR3 DNA sequence: TGTGCCAGCAGCCAAGATCACCGGACTGGGGGCTACACCTTC. Protein sequence: CASSQDHRTGGYTF.

This clonotype was counted only a few times. V is TRBV2 and J is TRBJ1-1; D not resolved. Germline V gene lookup returns CDR1 SNHLY and CDR2 FYNNEI. This CDR3 has 13 residues. Trimming cost V 6 bases and J 3 bases, with 11 bases left between them. The CDR3 coding sequence is TGTGCCAGCAGGGAGCAAATCGACACTGAAGCTTTCTTT. As protein: CASREQIDTEAFF.

A few counts support this clonotype. The chain carries TRBV25-1 and TRBJ2-2; 7 positions agree with TRBD2. Per the germline V gene, CDR1 is MGHDK and CDR2 is SYGVNS. This CDR3 spans 17 amino acids. The V segment lost 5 bases and the J segment 0 bases; nucleotides outside the gene matches: 9. The CDR3 coding sequence is TGTGCCAGCAGTAGACCGGGAGCGGGGTCGAACACCGGGGAGCTGTTTTTT. As protein: CASSRPGAGSNTGELFF.

This clonotype was counted at least ten times. The chain recombines TRBV30 with TRBJ2-1; the match to TRBD2 covers 14 bases. Unmatched junction bases numbered 9, after V lost 5 bases and J lost 15 bases. CDR1 is GTSNPN and CDR2 is SVGIG in the germline V gene (reference sequence). The CDR3 runs 13 residues. Here the CDR3 DNA reads TGTGCCTGGGGTAGACTAGCGGGGGGGCGGCCGTTCTTC. As protein: CAWGRLAGGRPFF.

V is TRBV19 and J is TRBJ1-2, with 7 bases lining up with TRBD1. This CDR3 contains 15 residues. The germline gives CDR1 LNHDA, CDR2 SQIVND (reference sequence). V gave up 4 bases and J gave up 0 bases; unmatched junction bases: 5. Here the CDR3 reads CASSTTGVTNYGYTF. The CDR3 nucleotides are TGTGCCAGTAGTACCACAGGGGTTACTAACTATGGCTACACCTTC.

The chain joins TRBV12-3 or TRBV12-4 to TRBJ1-2, with D tentatively TRBD1 (5 bases). The CDR3 is 14 amino acids. The ends were cut back, 3 bases at V and 4 bases at J, with 12 bases in the middle. The CDR3 coding sequence is TGTGCCAGCAGTTTTTCCCCAGGGATCTATGGCTACACCTTC. Amino acid sequence: CASSFSPGIYGYTF.

Ten or more counts support this clonotype. The chain is built from TRBV25-1 and TRBJ1-1; possible D gene TRBD1, 5 bases. Looked up from germline, CDR1 is MGHDK and CDR2 is SYGVNS. V dropped 1 base and J dropped 4 bases, with 13 bases sitting between them. The CDR3 totals 15 residues. CDR3 sequence (DNA): TGTGCCAGCAGTGAATTGGGCAGGGAGACCACTGAAGCTTTCTTT. Translated: CASSELGRETTEAFF.

Ten or more counts support this clonotype. The chain links TRBV3-1 to TRBJ1-6, with 10 bases fitting TRBD1. CDR1 is LGHDT and CDR2 is YNNKEL in the germline V gene (reference sequence). There are 15 residues in the CDR3. The V gene end was trimmed by 0 bases and the J gene end by 14 bases; junction bases not matched to a gene: 7. The DNA of the CDR3 is TGTGCCAGCAGCCAAGATTTGGACAGGGGGAGGTCCCTCCACTTT. Amino acid sequence: CASSQDLDRGRSLHF.

This clonotype showed up just a few times. The chain employs TRBV6-6 and TRBJ1-1; weak D call: TRBD1 (5 bases). Between the trimmed V and J ends, which lost 6 bases and 1 base, there was a span of 12 bases. The CDR3 length is 14 residues. Germline-derived CDR1 and CDR2 are MNHNY and SVGAGI (reference sequence). CDR3 DNA: TGTGCCAGCAGCCTACCCGGACAGAACACTGAAGCTTTCTTT. Its protein is CASSLPGQNTEAFF.

The rearrangement uses TRBV5-6 and TRBJ1-1, with D perhaps TRBD1 (5 bases). The germline V gene has CDR1 SGHDT and CDR2 YYEEEE. The CDR3 length is 12 residues. Trimming shortened V by 0 bases and J by 7 bases, and 7 bases separated the two germline ends. CDR3 bases: TGTGCCAGCAGCTTGGGAGGGGTTGAAGCTTTCTTT. It yields the protein CASSLGGVEAFF.

This clonotype came up many times. This CDR3 reads CASRLPPQGKGTDTQYF. The DNA for the CDR3 is TGTGCCAGCAGGCTGCCGCCCCAGGGTAAAGGCACAGATACGCAGTATTTT. The chain employs TRBV7-9 and TRBJ2-3; tentative D call: TRBD1 (5 bases). The CDR3 has 17 amino acids. The V gene's germline CDR1 is SEHNR and CDR2 FQNEAQ (reference sequence). V was shortened by 6 bases and J by 1 base, with 20 bases between the two germline ends.

The sample holds a few counts of this clonotype. V is TRBV2 and J is TRBJ2-3; D gene uncertain. CDR1 is SNHLY and CDR2 is FYNNEI in the germline V gene. V was shortened by 6 bases and J by 2 bases, with 15 bases between the two germline ends. CDR3 length: 15 residues. The CDR3 DNA sequence: TGTGCCAGCAGCAAGACACGGATCCTCACAGATACGCAGTATTTT. Amino acid sequence: CASSKTRILTDTQYF. Variable domain in full (rest from reference TRBV2 and TRBJ2-3): EPEVTQTPSHQVTQMGQEVILRCVPISNHLYFYWYRQILGQKVEFLVSFYNNEISEKSEIFDDQFSVERPDGSNFTLKIRSTKLEDSAMYFCASSKTRILTDTQYFGPGTRLTVL.

The chain joins TRBV3-1 to TRBJ2-1; the match to TRBD1 covers 8 bases. The junction had 8 bases not matched to a gene; V was cut back by 4 bases and J by 0 bases. Germline CDR1 reads LGHDT; CDR2 reads YNNKEL (reference sequence). This CDR3 region has 17 residues. The CDR3 loop is CASSPSGGQGSYNEQFF. CDR3 bases: TGTGCCAGCAGCCCCTCAGGGGGCCAGGGCTCCTACAATGAGCAGTTCTTC.